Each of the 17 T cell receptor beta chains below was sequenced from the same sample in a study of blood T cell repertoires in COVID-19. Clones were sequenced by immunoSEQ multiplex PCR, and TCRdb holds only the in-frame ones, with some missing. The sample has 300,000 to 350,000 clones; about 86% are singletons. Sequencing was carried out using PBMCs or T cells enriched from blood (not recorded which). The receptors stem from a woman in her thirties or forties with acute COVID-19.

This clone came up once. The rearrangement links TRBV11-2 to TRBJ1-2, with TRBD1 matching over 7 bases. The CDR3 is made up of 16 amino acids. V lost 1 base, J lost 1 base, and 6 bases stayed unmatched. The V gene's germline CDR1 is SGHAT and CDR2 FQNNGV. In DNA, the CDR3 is TGTGCCAGCAGCTTAGTCGGGACAGCGAATAACTATGGCTACACCTTC. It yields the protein CASSLVGTANNYGYTF.

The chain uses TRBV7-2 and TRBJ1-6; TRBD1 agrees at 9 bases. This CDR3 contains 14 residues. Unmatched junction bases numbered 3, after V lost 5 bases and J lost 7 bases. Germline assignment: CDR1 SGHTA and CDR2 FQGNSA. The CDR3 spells CASSTTGGNSPLHF. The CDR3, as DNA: TGTGCCAGCAGCACTACAGGGGGCAATTCACCCCTCCACTTT.

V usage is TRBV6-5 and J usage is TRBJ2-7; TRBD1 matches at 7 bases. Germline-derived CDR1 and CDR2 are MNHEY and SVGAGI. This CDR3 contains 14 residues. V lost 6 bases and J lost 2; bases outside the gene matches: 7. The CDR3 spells CASRETGSTYEQYF. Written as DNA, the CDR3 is TGTGCCAGCAGGGAGACAGGGTCAACCTACGAGCAGTACTTC.

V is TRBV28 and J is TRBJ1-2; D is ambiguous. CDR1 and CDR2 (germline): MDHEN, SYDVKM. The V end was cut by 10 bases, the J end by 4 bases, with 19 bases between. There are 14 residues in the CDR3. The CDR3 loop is CATFPHPSGYGYTF. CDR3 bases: TGTGCCACATTCCCCCACCCGTCAGGCTATGGCTACACCTTC.

CDR3 in DNA: TGTGCCAGTAGTTTGGACAGGGAATATTCTGAAGCTTTCTTT. Protein product: CASSLDREYSEAFF. The rearrangement uses TRBV19 and TRBJ1-1; the match to TRBD1 covers 8 bases. The CDR3 has 14 amino acids. Germline V gives CDR1 LNHDA, CDR2 SQIVND (reference sequence). Trimming removed 5 bases from V and 6 bases from J; junction bases left unmatched: 8.

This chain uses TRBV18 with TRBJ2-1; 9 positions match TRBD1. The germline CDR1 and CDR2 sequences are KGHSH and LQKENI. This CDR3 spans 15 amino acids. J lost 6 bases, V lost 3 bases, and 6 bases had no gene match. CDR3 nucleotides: TGTGCCAGCTCACCCACAGGGGGCCATGGCAATGAGCAGTTCTTC. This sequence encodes CASSPTGGHGNEQFF.

The CDR3 DNA reads as TGTGCCAGCAGCGTAGGAAGTAACGAGGCCTACAATGAGCAGTTCTTC. The encoded protein is CASSVGSNEAYNEQFF. V gene TRBV9 combines with J gene TRBJ2-1; D call uncertain. V shed 0 bases and J shed 2 bases, with 12 bases lying between them. Germline CDR1 is SGDLS and CDR2 is YYNGEE. The CDR3 covers 16 residues.

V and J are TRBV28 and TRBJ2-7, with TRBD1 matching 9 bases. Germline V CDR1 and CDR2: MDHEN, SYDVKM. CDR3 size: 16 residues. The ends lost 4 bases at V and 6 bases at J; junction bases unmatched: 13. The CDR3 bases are TGTGCCAGCAGTTCAGCCTCCGGGACAGGGAAGTCCGAGCAGTACTTC. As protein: CASSSASGTGKSEQYF.

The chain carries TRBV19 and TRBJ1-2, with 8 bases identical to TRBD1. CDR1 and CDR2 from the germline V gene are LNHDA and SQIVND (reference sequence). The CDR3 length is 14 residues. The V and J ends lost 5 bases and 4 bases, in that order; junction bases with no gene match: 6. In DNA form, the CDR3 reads TGTGCCAGTAGTGACAGGGGCGAGGTCTATGGCTACACCTTC. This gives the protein CASSDRGEVYGYTF.

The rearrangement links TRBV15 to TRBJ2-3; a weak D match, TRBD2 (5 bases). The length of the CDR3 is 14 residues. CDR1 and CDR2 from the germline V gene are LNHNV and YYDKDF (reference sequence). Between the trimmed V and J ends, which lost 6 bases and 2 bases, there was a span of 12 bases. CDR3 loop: CATRRYGDTDTQYF. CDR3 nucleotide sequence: TGTGCCACCAGACGTTACGGGGACACAGATACGCAGTATTTT.

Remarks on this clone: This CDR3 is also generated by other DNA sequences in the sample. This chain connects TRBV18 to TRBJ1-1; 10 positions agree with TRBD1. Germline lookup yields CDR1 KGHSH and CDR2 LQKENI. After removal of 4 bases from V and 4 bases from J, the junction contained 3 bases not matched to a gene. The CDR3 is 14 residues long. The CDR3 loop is CASSQDRGVTEAFF. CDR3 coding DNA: TGTGCCAGCTCACAGGACAGGGGGGTCACTGAAGCTTTCTTT.

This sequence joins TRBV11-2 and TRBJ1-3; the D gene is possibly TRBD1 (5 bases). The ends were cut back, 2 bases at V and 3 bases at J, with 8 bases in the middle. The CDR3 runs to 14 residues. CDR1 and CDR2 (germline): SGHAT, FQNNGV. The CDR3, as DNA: TGTGCCAGCAGCTTATCGCAGGGTGGAAACACCATATATTTT. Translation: CASSLSQGGNTIYF.

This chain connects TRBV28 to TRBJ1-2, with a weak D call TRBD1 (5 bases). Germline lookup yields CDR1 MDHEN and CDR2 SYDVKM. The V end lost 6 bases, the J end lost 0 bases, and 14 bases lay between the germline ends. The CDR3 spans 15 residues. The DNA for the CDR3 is TGTGCCAGCAGCCCCCAGGGCCCAGCTAACTATGGCTACACCTTC. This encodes CASSPQGPANYGYTF.

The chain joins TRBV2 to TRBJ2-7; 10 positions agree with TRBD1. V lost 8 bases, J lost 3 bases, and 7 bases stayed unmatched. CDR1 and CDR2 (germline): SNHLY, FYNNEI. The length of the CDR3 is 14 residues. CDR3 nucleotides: TGTGCCAGCGCTAGACAGGGGGCGGGCTACGAGCAGTACTTC. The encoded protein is CASARQGAGYEQYF.

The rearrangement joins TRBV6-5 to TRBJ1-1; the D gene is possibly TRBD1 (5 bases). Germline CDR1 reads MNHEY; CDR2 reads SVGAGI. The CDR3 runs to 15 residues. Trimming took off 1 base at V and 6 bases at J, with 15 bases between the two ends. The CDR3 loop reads CASSYLSGRGPEAFF. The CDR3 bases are TGTGCCAGCAGTTACTTGAGTGGGAGGGGACCTGAAGCTTTCTTT.

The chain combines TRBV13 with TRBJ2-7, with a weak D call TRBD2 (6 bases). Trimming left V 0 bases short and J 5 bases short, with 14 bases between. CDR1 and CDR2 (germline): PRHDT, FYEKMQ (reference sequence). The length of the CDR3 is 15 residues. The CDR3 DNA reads TGTGCCAGCAGCTTAGGCATGCGGGACGCGGACGAGCAGTACTTC. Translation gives CASSLGMRDADEQYF.

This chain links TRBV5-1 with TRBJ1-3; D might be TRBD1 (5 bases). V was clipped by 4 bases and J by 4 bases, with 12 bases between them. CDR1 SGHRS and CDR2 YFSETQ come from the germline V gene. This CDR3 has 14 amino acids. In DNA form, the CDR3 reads TGCGCCAGCAGCCCGGAGGGGCAGGGAAACACCATATATTTT. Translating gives CASSPEGQGNTIYF.